This TCR beta chain was profiled in a study of monozygotic twins with inflammatory bowel disease (dated by TCRdb to about 2019). General notes on the study: In total, around 30 monozygotic twin pairs made up the full study: 19 Danish pairs, all IBD-discordant, plus nine German pairs, of which four were IBD-concordant and five were IBD-discordant. Each individual had, on average, about 151 000 unique TCRalpha sequences and 181 000 unique TCRbeta sequences available for analysis. The search for disease-associated traits relied mainly on comparing IBD patients with their genetically identical healthy co-twins within discordant pairs. Broader findings and caveats from the paper: Compared with healthy twins, IBD patients shared fewer clonotypes with other individuals, and the difference was most pronounced in patients with signs of disease activity. Distinction between different T cell subtypes could not be achieved in the analysis. IBD patients had lower TCRbeta repertoire diversity, measured by the inverse Simpson index, than their healthy co-twins. No single strong signal or clonotype linked to IBD turned up in the results, so the idea that one exists was not supported. No difference in repertoire similarity was observed between concordant and discordant twins, possibly owing to limited statistical power. Differing immunosuppressive treatments among patients may have added background noise and inter-individual variability to the repertoires.

Library generation was performed with 5' RACE. For each TCR library, approximately 3.5 ug of total RNA was used. For each sample, cDNA synthesis with SMARTScribe reverse transcriptase was split into eight separate reactions. During cDNA synthesis, template switching introduced unique molecular identifiers that contained a 6-nucleotide sample barcode. Two nested PCRs of approximately 16 and 10 cycles amplified the TCRalpha and TCRbeta cDNA, and bead purification followed each PCR. Before amplification, cDNA was treated with uracil DNA-glycosylase and purified using the QIAquick PCR purification kit. The second PCR added Illumina TruSeq-compatible adapters along with sample-specific barcodes. TapeStation and Qubit were used to check library quality and concentration, and roughly 4.8 ng of each library went into the pool. Sequencing of the pooled libraries was done on an Illumina HiSeq2500 single-index Rapid Run using custom sequencing primers and 2 x 100 bp reads. As for how the authors treated the data: PCR and sequencing errors were corrected by UMI-based consensus assembly using MiGEC version 1.2.6. V(D)J alignment, clonotype assembly and CDR3 extraction were performed with MiXCR version 2.1.1. To normalise gene usage, clonotype sharing and MAIT/NKT TCR abundance, the top 1000, 10 000 and 20 000 clonotypes in each sample were analysed. After downsampling to 27 000 UMIs, diversity was calculated as the inverse Simpson index using the vegan R package. Paired Mann-Whitney U tests on discordant twin pairs were used, with Benjamini-Hochberg multiple-testing correction. Reads reprocessed by TCRdb are summarized as one entry per CDR3 protein sequence, and DNA is absent. TCRdb's processing, not the authors', yielded these V and J calls. The table for this sample lists approximately 330,000 distinct CDR3 sequences. The ten biggest clones cover roughly 2% of the sample.

Reading the germline V gene (reference sequence) gives CDR1 GTSNPN and CDR2 SVGIG. Inclusive of the bounding cysteine and phenylalanine, the CDR3 is 14 residues long. No DNA sequence was recorded. A note on this clonotype: This receptor's antigen is unknown.

From each donor, a roughly 2.6 ml peripheral blood sample was collected into PAXgene tubes and stored at -80 degrees C. Without any T cell sorting, total RNA was extracted from whole blood using the PAXgene blood miRNA kit on an automated QIAcube. Peripheral blood from monozygotic twin pairs, either concordant or discordant for inflammatory bowel disease, underwent deep TCRalpha and TCRbeta repertoire profiling that used unique molecular barcoding. For every twin pair, smoking habits were documented, and each individual was categorised as a current, former or never smoker. The receptor's source is a human donor with ulcerative colitis or Crohn's disease, or a healthy co-twin of an affected twin (not recorded which). This sequence uses TRBV30 and TRBJ1-1; with no DNA, the TCRdb D assignment of TRBD1 cannot be verified. Sample: blood. This receptor carries the CDR3 CAWSVLRDRGSAFF.